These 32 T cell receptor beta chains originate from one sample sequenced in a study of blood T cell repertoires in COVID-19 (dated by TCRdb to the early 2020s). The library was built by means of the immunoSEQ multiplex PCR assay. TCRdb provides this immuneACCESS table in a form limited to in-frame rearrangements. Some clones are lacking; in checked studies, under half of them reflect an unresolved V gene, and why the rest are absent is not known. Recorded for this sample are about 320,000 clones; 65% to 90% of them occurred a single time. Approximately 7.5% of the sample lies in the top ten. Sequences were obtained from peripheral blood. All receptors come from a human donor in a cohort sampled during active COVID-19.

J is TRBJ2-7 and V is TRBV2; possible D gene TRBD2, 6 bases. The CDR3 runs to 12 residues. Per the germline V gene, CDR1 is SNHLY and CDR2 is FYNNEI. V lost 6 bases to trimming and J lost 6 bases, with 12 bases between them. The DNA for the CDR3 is TGTGCCAGCAGCGGGGGTTCCGTCGAGCAGTACTTC. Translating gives CASSGGSVEQYF.

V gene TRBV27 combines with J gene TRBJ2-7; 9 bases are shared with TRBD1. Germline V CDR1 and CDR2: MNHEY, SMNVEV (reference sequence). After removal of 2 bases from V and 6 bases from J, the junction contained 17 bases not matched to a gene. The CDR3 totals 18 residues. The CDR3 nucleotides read TGTGCCAGCAGTTTAACCCCATTTCAGGGGACAGGGATGGGCGAGCAGTACTTC. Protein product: CASSLTPFQGTGMGEQYF.

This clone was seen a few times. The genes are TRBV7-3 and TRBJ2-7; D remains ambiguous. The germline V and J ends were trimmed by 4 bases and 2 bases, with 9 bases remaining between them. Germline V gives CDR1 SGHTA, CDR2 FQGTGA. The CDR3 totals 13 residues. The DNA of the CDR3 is TGTGCCAGCAGCTACACCGATACCTACGAGCAGTACTTC. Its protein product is CASSYTDTYEQYF. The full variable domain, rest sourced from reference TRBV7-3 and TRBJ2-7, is GAGVSQTPSNKVTEKGKYVELRCDPISGHTALYWYRQSLGQGPEFLIYFQGTGAADDSGLPNDRFFAVRPEGSVSTLKIQRTERGDSAVYLCASSYTDTYEQYFGPGTRLTVT.

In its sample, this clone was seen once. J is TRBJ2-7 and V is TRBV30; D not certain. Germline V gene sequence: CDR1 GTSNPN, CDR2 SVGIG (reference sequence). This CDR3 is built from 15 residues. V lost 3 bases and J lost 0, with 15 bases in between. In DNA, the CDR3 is TGTGCCTGGAGGAGTGTAACGAGCGACTCCTACGAGCAGTACTTC. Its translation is CAWRSVTSDSYEQYF.

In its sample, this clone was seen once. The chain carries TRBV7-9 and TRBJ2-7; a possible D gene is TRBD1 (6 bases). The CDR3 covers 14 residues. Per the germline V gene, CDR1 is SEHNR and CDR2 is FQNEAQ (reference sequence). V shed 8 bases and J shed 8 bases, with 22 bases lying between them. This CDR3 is CASGPSVGAAKQYF. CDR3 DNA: TGTGCCAGCGGACCGTCGGTGGGGGCTGCCAAGCAGTACTTC.

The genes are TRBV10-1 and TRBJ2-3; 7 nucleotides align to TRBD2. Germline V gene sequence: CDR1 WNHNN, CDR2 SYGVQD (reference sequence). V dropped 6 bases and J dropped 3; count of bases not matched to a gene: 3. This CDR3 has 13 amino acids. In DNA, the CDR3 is TGCGCCAGCAGGACGGGGGGAACAGATACGCAGTATTTT. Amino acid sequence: CASRTGGTDTQYF.

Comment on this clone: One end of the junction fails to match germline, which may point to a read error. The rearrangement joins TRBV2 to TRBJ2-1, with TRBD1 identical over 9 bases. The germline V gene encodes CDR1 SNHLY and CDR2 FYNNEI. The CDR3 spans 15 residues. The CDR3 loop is CASSGGTGRYDEQFF. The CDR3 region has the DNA TGTGCCAGCAGTGGGGGGACAGGGCGCTACGATGAGCAGTTCTTC.

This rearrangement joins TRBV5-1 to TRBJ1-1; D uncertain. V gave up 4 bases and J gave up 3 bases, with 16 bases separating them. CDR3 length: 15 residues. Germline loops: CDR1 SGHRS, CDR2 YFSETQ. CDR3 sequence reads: CASSPTWESYTEAFF. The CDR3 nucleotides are TGCGCCAGCAGCCCGACGTGGGAGTCGTACACTGAAGCTTTCTTT.

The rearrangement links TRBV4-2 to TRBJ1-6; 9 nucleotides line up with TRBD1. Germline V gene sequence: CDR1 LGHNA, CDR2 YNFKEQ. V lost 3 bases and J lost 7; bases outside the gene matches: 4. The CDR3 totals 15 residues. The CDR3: CASSQGQGANSPLHF. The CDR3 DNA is TGTGCCAGCAGCCAGGGACAGGGCGCGAATTCACCCCTCCACTTT.

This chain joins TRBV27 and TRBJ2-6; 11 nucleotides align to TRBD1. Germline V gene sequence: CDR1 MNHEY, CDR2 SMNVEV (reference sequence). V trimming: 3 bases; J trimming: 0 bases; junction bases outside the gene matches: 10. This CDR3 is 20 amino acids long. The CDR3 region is CASSFRGQGAEGSGANVLTF. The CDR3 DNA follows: TGTGCCAGCAGTTTCCGTGGACAGGGGGCGGAAGGCTCTGGGGCCAACGTCCTGACTTTC.

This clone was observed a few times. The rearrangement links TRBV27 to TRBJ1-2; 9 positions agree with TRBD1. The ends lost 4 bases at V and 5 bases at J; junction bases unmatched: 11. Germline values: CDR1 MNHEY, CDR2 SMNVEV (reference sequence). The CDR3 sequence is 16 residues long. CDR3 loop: CASSSLRDRAVYGYTF. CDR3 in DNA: TGTGCCAGCAGTTCACTCCGGGACAGGGCGGTTTATGGCTACACCTTC.

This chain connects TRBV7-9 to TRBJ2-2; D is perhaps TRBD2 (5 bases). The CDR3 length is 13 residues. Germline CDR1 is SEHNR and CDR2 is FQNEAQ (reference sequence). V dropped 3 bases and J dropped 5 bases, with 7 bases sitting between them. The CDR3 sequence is CASSFGGTGELFF. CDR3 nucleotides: TGTGCCAGCAGCTTTGGCGGGACCGGGGAGCTGTTTTTT.

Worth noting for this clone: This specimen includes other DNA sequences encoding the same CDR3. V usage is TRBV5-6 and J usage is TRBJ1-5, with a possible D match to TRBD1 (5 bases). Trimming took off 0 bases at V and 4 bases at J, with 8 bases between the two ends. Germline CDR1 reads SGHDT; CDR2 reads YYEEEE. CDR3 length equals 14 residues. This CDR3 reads CASSLARGNQPQHF. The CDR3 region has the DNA TGTGCCAGCAGCTTGGCTAGGGGTAATCAGCCCCAGCATTTT.

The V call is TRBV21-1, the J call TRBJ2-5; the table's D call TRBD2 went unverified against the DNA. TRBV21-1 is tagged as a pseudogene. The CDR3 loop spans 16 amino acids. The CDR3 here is CASSSLAGGADGTQYF. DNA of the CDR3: TGTGCCAGCAGCTCCTTAGCGGGGGGGGCTGACGGGACCCAGTACTTC.

CDR3 nucleotides: TGTGCCTGGAGTCGGACAGGTTCTGGCGAGCAGTACTTC. This translates into CAWSRTGSGEQYF. The chain is built from TRBV30 and TRBJ2-7, with TRBD1 matching over 7 bases. The CDR3 is 13 amino acids. V was pared by 2 bases and J by 6 bases, with 7 bases of the junction left unmatched. The germline V gene has CDR1 GTSNPN and CDR2 SVGIG (reference sequence).

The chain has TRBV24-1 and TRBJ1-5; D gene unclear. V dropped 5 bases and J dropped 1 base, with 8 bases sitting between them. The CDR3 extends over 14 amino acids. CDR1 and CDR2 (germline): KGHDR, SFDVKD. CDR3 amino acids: CATSGPGSNQPQHF. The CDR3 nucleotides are TGTGCCACCAGTGGACCGGGGAGCAATCAGCCCCAGCATTTT.

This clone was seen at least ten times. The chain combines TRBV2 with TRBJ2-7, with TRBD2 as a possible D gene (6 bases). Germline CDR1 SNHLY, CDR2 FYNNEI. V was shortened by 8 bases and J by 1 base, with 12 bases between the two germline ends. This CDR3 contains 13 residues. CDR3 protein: CASWGTDSYEQYF. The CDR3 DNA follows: TGTGCCAGCTGGGGGACTGATTCCTACGAGCAGTACTTC.

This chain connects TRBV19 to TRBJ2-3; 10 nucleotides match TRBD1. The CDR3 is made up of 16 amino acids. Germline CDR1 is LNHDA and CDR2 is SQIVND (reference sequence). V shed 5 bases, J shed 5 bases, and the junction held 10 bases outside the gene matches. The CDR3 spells CASSPRQGAQGDTQYF. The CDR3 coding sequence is TGTGCCAGTAGTCCCCGACAGGGGGCGCAAGGAGATACGCAGTATTTT.

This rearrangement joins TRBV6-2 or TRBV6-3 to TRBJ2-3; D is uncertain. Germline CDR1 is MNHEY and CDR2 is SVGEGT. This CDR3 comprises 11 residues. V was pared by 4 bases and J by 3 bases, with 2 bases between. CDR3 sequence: CASSSTDTQYF. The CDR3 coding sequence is TGTGCCAGCAGTTCAACAGATACGCAGTATTTT.

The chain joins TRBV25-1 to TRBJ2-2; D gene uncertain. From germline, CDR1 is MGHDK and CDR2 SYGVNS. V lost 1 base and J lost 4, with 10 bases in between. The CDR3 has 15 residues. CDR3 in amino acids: CASSESGFATGELFF. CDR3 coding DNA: TGTGCCAGCAGTGAATCCGGGTTTGCCACCGGGGAGCTGTTTTTT.

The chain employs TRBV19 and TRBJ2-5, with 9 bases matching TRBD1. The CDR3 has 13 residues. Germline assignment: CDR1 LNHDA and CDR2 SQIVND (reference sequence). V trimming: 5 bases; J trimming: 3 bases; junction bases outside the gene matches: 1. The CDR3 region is CASSWDREETQYF. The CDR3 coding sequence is TGTGCCAGTAGTTGGGACAGGGAAGAGACCCAGTACTTC.

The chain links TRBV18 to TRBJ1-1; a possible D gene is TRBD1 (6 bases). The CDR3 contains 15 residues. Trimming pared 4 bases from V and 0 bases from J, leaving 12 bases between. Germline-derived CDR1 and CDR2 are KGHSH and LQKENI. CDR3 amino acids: CASSLRQAMNTEAFF. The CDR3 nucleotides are TGTGCCAGCTCACTCAGACAGGCCATGAACACTGAAGCTTTCTTT.

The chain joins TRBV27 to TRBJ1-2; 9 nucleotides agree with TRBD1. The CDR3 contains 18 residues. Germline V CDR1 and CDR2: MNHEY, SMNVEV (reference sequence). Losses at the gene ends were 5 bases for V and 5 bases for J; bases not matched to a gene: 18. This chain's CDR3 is CASSRFLHPGQGLYGYTF. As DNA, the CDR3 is TGTGCCAGCAGTCGATTCCTCCACCCGGGACAGGGTTTATATGGCTACACCTTC.

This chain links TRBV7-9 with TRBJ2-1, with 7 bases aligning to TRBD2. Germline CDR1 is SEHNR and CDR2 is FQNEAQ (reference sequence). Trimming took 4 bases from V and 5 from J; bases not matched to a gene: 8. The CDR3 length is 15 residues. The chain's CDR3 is CASSSGLSDHNEQFF. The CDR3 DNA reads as TGTGCCAGCAGCTCGGGACTATCAGATCACAATGAGCAGTTCTTC.

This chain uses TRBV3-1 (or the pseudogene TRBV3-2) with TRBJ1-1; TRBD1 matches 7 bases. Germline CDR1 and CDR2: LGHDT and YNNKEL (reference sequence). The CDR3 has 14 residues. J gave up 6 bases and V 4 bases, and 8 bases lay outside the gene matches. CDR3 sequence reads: CASSPTGRRAEAFF. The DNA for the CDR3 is TGTGCCAGCAGCCCGACAGGGAGGAGAGCTGAAGCTTTCTTT.

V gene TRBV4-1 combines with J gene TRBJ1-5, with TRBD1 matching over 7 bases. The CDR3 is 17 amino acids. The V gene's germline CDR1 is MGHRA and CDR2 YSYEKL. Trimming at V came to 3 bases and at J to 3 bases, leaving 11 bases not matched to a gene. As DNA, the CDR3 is TGCGCCAGCAGCCACCTCCTTGACAGGGTCCCCAATCAGCCCCAGCATTTT. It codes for CASSHLLDRVPNQPQHF.

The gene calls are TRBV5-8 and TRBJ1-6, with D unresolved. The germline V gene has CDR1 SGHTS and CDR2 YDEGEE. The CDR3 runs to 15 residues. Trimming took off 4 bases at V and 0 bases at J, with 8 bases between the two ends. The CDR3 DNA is TGTGCCAGCAGCCTGACATACTCCTATAATTCACCCCTCCACTTT. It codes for CASSLTYSYNSPLHF.

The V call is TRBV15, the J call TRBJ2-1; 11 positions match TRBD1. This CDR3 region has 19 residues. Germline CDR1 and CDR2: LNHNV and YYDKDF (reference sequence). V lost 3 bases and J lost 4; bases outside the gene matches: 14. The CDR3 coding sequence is TGTGCCACCAGCAGGCAGAGCCAGACCGGGACAGGGGGTTACAATGAGCAGTTCTTC. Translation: CATSRQSQTGTGGYNEQFF.

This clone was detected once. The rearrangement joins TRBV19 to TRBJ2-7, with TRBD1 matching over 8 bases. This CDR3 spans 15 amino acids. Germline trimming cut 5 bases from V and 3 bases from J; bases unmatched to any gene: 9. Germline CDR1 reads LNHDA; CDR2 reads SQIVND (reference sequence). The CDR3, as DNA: TGTGCCAGTAGTCCGAGGGGACAGGAAGACTACGAGCAGTACTTC. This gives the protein CASSPRGQEDYEQYF.

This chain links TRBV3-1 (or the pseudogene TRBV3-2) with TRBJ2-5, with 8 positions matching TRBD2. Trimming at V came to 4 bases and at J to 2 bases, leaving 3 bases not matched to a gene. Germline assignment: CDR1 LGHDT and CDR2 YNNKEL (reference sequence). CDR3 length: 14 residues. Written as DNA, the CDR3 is TGTGCCAGCAGCCGGGGACTAGGGCAAGAGACCCAGTACTTC. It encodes CASSRGLGQETQYF.

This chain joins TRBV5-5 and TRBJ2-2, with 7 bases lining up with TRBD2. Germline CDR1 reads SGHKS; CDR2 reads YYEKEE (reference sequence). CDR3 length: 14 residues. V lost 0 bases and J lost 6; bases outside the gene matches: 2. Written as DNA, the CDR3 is TGTGCCAGCAGCTTGGAAGGGAGGGCCGGGGAGCTGTTTTTT. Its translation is CASSLEGRAGELFF.

CDR3 coding DNA: TGTGCCAGTCAGGGGGCTAACTATGGCTACACCTTC. The encoded protein is CASQGANYGYTF. J is TRBJ1-2 and V is TRBV19, with 7 bases aligning to TRBD1. Unmatched junction bases numbered 0, after V lost 8 bases and J lost 0 bases. CDR3 length equals 12 residues. Germline V gene data show CDR1 as LNHDA and CDR2 as SQIVND (reference sequence).